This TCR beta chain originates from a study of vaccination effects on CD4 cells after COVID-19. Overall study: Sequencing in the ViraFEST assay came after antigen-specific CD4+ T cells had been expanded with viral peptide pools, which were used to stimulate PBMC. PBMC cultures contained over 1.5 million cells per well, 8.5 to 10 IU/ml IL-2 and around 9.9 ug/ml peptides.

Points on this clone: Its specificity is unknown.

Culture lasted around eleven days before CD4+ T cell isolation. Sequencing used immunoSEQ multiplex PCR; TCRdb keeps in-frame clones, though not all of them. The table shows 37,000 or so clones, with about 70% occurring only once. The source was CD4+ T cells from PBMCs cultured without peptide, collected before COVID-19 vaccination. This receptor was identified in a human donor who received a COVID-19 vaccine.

For the CDR3, the DNA is TGTGCCAGCAGCCAAATACGAAACAATGAGCAGTTCTTC. Protein: CASSQIRNNEQFF. V gene TRBV3-1 (or the pseudogene TRBV3-2) combines with J gene TRBJ2-1, with no clear D. V was cut by 2 bases and J by 5 bases, with 7 bases left in between. CDR1 LGHDT and CDR2 YNNKEL come from the germline V gene (reference sequence). CDR3 length: 13 amino acids.